Listed below are T cell receptor beta chains from one sample, sequenced in a study of post-analysis software for immune sequencing data. MiXCR, applied by TCRdb to the PCR reads, yields one record per CDR3 protein. The sample records about 540,000 distinct CDR3 sequences, 30% to 40% being singletons. The source material was blood. These receptors were taken from a girl between 2 and 17 years old with multiple sclerosis. The CDR3 runs from the conserved cysteine through the conserved F or W. The order of the fields is CDR3 protein, V gene, J gene.

CDR3aa: CASSFDRGNQPQHF; v_gene: TRBV7-9; j_gene: TRBJ1-5
CDR3aa: CASSQPGQGNTGELFF; v_gene: TRBV4-2; j_gene: TRBJ2-2
CDR3aa: CASSQGLAGGTDTEYF; v_gene: TRBV12-3/TRBV12-4; j_gene: TRBJ2-3
CDR3aa: CASSSGQGSYNEQFF; v_gene: TRBV3-1; j_gene: TRBJ2-1
CDR3aa: CVSSPLSGFLAKNIQYF; v_gene: TRBV18; j_gene: TRBJ2-4
CDR3aa: CASSYNDREGNTEAFF; v_gene: TRBV6-5; j_gene: TRBJ1-1
CDR3aa: CASSYLEGDTQYF; v_gene: TRBV6-5; j_gene: TRBJ2-3
CDR3aa: CSENLATLGNEQFF; v_gene: TRBV20-1; j_gene: TRBJ2-1
CDR3aa: CASSLFPEGHNSPLHF; v_gene: TRBV11-2; j_gene: TRBJ1-6
CDR3aa: CASSVDDSTNTEAFF; v_gene: TRBV9; j_gene: TRBJ1-1
CDR3aa: CASSLGLDYEQYF; v_gene: TRBV4-2; j_gene: TRBJ2-7
CDR3aa: CSAYRGLETQYF; v_gene: TRBV29-1; j_gene: TRBJ2-5
CDR3aa: CASSPLPWGRSNEKLFF; v_gene: TRBV12-3/TRBV12-4; j_gene: TRBJ1-4
CDR3aa: CSVDRDRRDSPLHF; v_gene: TRBV29-1; j_gene: TRBJ1-6
CDR3aa: CASIAVGTSKSTSSYEQYF; v_gene: TRBV2; j_gene: TRBJ2-7
CDR3aa: CASSPGQGGGTEAFF; v_gene: TRBV5-1; j_gene: TRBJ1-1
CDR3aa: CASSQGPGARETQYF; v_gene: TRBV4-1; j_gene: TRBJ2-5
CDR3aa: CASNRLAGSTDTQYF; v_gene: TRBV5-6; j_gene: TRBJ2-3
CDR3aa: CSGRQISSYNEQFF; v_gene: TRBV29-1; j_gene: TRBJ2-1
CDR3aa: CASTNSRGGETQYF; v_gene: TRBV19; j_gene: .
CDR3aa: CSAPSGERGQYEQYF; v_gene: TRBV20-1; j_gene: .
CDR3aa: CSARDFKGTYEQYF; v_gene: TRBV20-1; j_gene: TRBJ2-7
CDR3aa: CASSPLRTGDKETQYF; v_gene: TRBV18; j_gene: .
CDR3aa: CASSPLEGRQLFF; v_gene: TRBV12-3/TRBV12-4; j_gene: TRBJ1-4
CDR3aa: CASSLSPRGLPEAFF; v_gene: TRBV5-1; j_gene: TRBJ1-1
CDR3aa: CSARDPEQETQYF; v_gene: TRBV20-1; j_gene: TRBJ2-5
CDR3aa: CASSVADFFKGQGGYGYTF; v_gene: TRBV9; j_gene: TRBJ1-2
CDR3aa: CASSIDHNEQFF; v_gene: TRBV5-1; j_gene: TRBJ2-1
CDR3aa: CSVGRRLAGSEQFF; v_gene: TRBV29-1; j_gene: TRBJ2-1
CDR3aa: CASSSGVIFNRGAGANVLTF; v_gene: TRBV5-1; j_gene: TRBJ2-6
CDR3aa: CASSFSGPSYNEQFF; v_gene: TRBV5-4; j_gene: TRBJ2-1
CDR3aa: CSARGPTVAELFF; v_gene: TRBV20-1; j_gene: TRBJ2-2
CDR3aa: CASSRGEGSGYTF; v_gene: TRBV5-1; j_gene: TRBJ1-2